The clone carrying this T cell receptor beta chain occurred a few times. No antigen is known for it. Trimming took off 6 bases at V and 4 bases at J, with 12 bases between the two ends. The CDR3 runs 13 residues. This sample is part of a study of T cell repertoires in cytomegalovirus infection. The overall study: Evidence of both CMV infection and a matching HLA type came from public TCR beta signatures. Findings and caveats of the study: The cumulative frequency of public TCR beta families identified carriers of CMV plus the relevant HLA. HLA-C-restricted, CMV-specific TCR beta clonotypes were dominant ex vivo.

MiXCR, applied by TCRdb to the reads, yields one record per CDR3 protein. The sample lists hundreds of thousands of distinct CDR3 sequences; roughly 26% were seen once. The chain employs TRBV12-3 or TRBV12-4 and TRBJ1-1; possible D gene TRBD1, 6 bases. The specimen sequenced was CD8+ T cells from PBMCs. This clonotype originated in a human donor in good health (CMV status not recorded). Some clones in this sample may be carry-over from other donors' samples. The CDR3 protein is CASRPQGSTEAFF. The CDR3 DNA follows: TGTGCCAGCAGGCCGCAGGGGAGCACTGAAGCTTTCTTT.